These T cell receptor beta chains were read from a single sample in a study of technical replicates of blood from a handful of donors. Assay: immunoSEQ multiplex PCR; the TCRdb copy retains only in-frame clones and omits some. The data hold 77,000 or so clones, with about nine tenths observed a single time. Sequencing was done on a sample of T cells isolated from PBMCs. The source of these receptors is a human donor in good health. The CDR3 runs from the conserved cysteine through the conserved F or W. A D gene is named only where the DNA matches it firmly. Only part of the rows carry a size: once, few, many, or a class if the clone is expanded.

j_gene	d_gene	abundance	v_gene	CDR3nt	CDR3aa
TRBJ1-2	.	.	TRBV19	TGTGCCAGTAGTATCATCCAGACCCCTGGGAGCTATGGCTACACCTTC	CASSIIQTPGSYGYTF
TRBJ1-1	.	.	TRBV11-2	TGTGCCAGCAGCTTAGACAGGGGCACTGAAGCTTTCTTT	CASSLDRGTEAFF
TRBJ1-3	.	.	TRBV10-3	TGTGCCATCATAGATCCTGGAAACACCATATATTTT	CAIIDPGNTIYF
TRBJ1-1	.	.	TRBV7-9	TGTGCCAGCAGCGGACAAGGGATTGGGAACACTGAAGCTTTCTTT	CASSGQGIGNTEAFF
TRBJ2-7	TRBD1	.	TRBV25-1	TGTGCCAGCAGTGAAAATCCGGGACAGGGTTCCTACGAGCAGTACTTC	CASSENPGQGSYEQYF
TRBJ1-2	.	once	TRBV7-9	TGTGCCAGCAGCTTAGCTGACAGTTTTTTTTATGGCTACACCTTC	CASSLADSFFYGYTF
TRBJ1-2	.	.	TRBV28	TGTGCCAGCAATACTAATGGCTATGGCTACACCTTC	CASNTNGYGYTF
TRBJ2-7	TRBD1	.	TRBV5-4	TGTGCCAGCAGCTTGGACGGACAGGGTGGCCGAGAGCAGTACTTC	CASSLDGQGGREQYF
TRBJ1-1	.	.	TRBV27	TGTGCCAGCAGTTTATCAAGGAGGAATACTGAAGCTTTCTTT	CASSLSRRNTEAFF
TRBJ2-7	.	.	TRBV11-3	TGTGCCAGCAGCTTCTCCGGGTGGGTGGGCCAGGGTCACGAGCAGTACTTC	CASSFSGWVGQGHEQYF
TRBJ2-7	.	.	TRBV11-3	TGTGCCAGCGAGACGTGGGACTCCTTAAAGTCCCGGTACGAGCAGTACTTC	CASETWDSLKSRYEQYF
TRBJ1-2	TRBD1	.	TRBV2	TGTGCCAGCAGTCTCGACCGGGACAGCTATGGCTACACCTTC	CASSLDRDSYGYTF
TRBJ2-2	.	once	TRBV5-5	TGTGCCAGCAGCCCTGCGGGCATAACCGGGGAGCTGTTTTTT	CASSPAGITGELFF
TRBJ1-2	.	few	TRBV5-8	TGTGCCAGCAGCTTGGCCAGTAACTATGGCTACACCTTC	CASSLASNYGYTF
TRBJ1-3	TRBD1	.	TRBV5-1	TGCGCCAGCAGCCAACAGGGGGTAGCTGGAAACACCATATATTTT	CASSQQGVAGNTIYF
TRBJ2-1	.	.	TRBV27	TGTGCCGTCGGTCCCAATGAGCAGTTCTTC	CAVGPNEQFF
TRBJ1-2	TRBD1	.	TRBV27	TGTGCCAGCAGTTTTGGGACAGGGAACTATGGCTACACCTTC	CASSFGTGNYGYTF
TRBJ1-1	.	.	TRBV30	TGTGCCTGGAAGGTGACTCCAAACACTGAAGCTTTCTTT	CAWKVTPNTEAFF
TRBJ2-1	TRBD1	.	TRBV11-3	TGTGCCAGCAGCTCGGACAGGGCGCAGCAGTTCTTC	CASSSDRAQQFF
TRBJ2-5	.	few	TRBV29-1	TGCAGCGTTGGTAGTCTAGCTTTAGTACAAGAGACCCAGTACTTC	CSVGSLALVQETQYF
TRBJ1-2	.	.	TRBV5-4	TGTGCCAGCAGCTTTACTGACAGACCTAACTATGGCTACACCTTC	CASSFTDRPNYGYTF
TRBJ2-7	.	.	TRBV4-1	TGCGCCAGCAGCCAAGAGTACAACTCCTACGAGCAGTACTTC	CASSQEYNSYEQYF
TRBJ2-7	.	.	TRBV20-1	TGCAGTGCTAGAGTCCTACTAGAGCAGTACTTC	CSARVLLEQYF
TRBJ1-1	.	.	TRBV19	TGTGCCAGTAGTATAGGTTGGGCGCGGGACACTGAAGCTTTCTTT	CASSIGWARDTEAFF
TRBJ2-2	.	.	TRBV9	TGTGCCAGCAGCGGTTCGGGAGTTGGTACCGGGGAGCTGTTTTTT	CASSGSGVGTGELFF
TRBJ2-5	.	.	TRBV5-5	TGTGCCAGCAGCTTGGGGGGCCCGTCCCAGGAGACCCAGTACTTC	CASSLGGPSQETQYF
TRBJ2-5	.	.	TRBV11-2	TGTGCCAGCAGCTTGGAGAGGGCCGAAGAGACCCAGTACTTC	CASSLERAEETQYF
TRBJ1-3	TRBD1	.	TRBV9	TGTGCCAGCAGCGACAGGGGGCAGGATGGAAACACCATATATTTT	CASSDRGQDGNTIYF
TRBJ2-3	.	.	TRBV11-3	TGTGCCAGCAGCCTCGGACTAAGTTCAGATACGCAGTATTTT	CASSLGLSSDTQYF
TRBJ1-5	.	.	TRBV11-2	TGTGCCAGCAGCCCGGGGAGAAATCAGCCCCAGCATTTT	CASSPGRNQPQHF
TRBJ1-4	TRBD1	.	TRBV4-1	TGCGCCAGCAGCCAGATCGGGACAGGGAAGGAAAAACTGTTTTTT	CASSQIGTGKEKLFF
TRBJ1-3	.	.	TRBV29-1	TGCAGCGTAATAGAGGACAGTACTGGAAACACCATATATTTT	CSVIEDSTGNTIYF
TRBJ2-7	.	.	TRBV12-1	TGTGCCAGCAGCTTTCACAGGTTTTGCTACGAGCAGTACTTC	CASSFHRFCYEQYF
TRBJ1-4	.	few	TRBV19	TGTGCCAGTAGGAGGATTTTCGCAACTAATGAAAAACTGTTTTTT	CASRRIFATNEKLFF
TRBJ2-7	TRBD1	.	TRBV27	TGTGCCAGCAGTCCACCGGGACAGGGAGTCAAGCAGTACTTC	CASSPPGQGVKQYF
TRBJ1-2	.	.	TRBV6-5	TGTGCCAGCCGTGCCGGGGAGAGTGGCTACACCTTC	CASRAGESGYTF
TRBJ2-7	TRBD1	.	TRBV6-5	TGTGCCAGCAGTTACGACGGACAGGGGACCTACGAGCAGTACTTC	CASSYDGQGTYEQYF
TRBJ1-2	TRBD1	.	TRBV4-2	TGTGCCAGCAGCCAAGGACTAGGGACAGACTATGGCTACACCTTC	CASSQGLGTDYGYTF
TRBJ2-5	.	.	TRBV4-2	TGTGCCAGCAGCCGCTCAGGGCTACCCGCCGAGGAGACCCAGTACTTC	CASSRSGLPAEETQYF
TRBJ2-7	.	.	TRBV5-4	TGTGCCAGCAGCTGGGGGGACGAGCAGTACTTC	CASSWGDEQYF
TRBJ2-7	TRBD2	.	TRBV30	TGTGCCTGGAGTGGTGGGCTAGCGGCGACCTACGAGCAGTACTTC	CAWSGGLAATYEQYF
TRBJ1-5	TRBD1	.	TRBV7-3	TGTGCCAGCAGCTTAAACAGGGGTGATCAGCCCCAGCATTTT	CASSLNRGDQPQHF
TRBJ1-2	TRBD1	.	TRBV6-5	TGTGCCAGCAGTTGGGGACAGGGTGAAGATGGCTACACCTTC	CASSWGQGEDGYTF
TRBJ2-6	.	.	TRBV9	TGTGCAAGCAGAACACCGGCCAACGTCCTGACTTTC	CASRTPANVLTF
TRBJ1-4	.	.	TRBV6-5	TGTGCCAGTTACACCCCGGGTCCCGATGAAAAACTGTTTTTT	CASYTPGPDEKLFF
TRBJ2-7	.	.	TRBV27	TGTGCCAGCAGTTATGCTATCTCCTACGAGCAGTACTTC	CASSYAISYEQYF
TRBJ1-5	.	.	TRBV2	TGTGCCAGCACAGGGCAATATAGCAATCAGCCCCAGCATTTT	CASTGQYSNQPQHF
TRBJ1-1	TRBD1	few	TRBV7-9	TGTGCCAGCAGCTTAGGGGACAGTGAAGCTTTCTTT	CASSLGDSEAFF
TRBJ1-1	TRBD1	.	TRBV4-1	TGCGCCAGCAGCCCTCAACAGGGGATGAACACTGAAGCTTTCTTT	CASSPQQGMNTEAFF
TRBJ2-7	TRBD2	once	TRBV4-1	TGCGCCAGCAGTCTAATAGCGGGTTTGTACGAGCAGTACTTC	CASSLIAGLYEQYF
TRBJ2-7	TRBD2	.	TRBV4-3	TGCGCCAGCAGCCCCGGACTAGCTTACTACGAGCAGTACTTC	CASSPGLAYYEQYF
TRBJ1-1	.	few	TRBV30	TGTGCCTGGAGTGTGATGGCATGGACTGAAGCTTTCTTT	CAWSVMAWTEAFF
TRBJ1-1	.	.	TRBV28	TGTGCCAGCAGAGGATCAGGGATGGGTGGACAGATGATCATGAACACTGAAGCTTTCTTT	CASRGSGMGGQMIMNTEAFF
TRBJ2-5	TRBD2	.	TRBV5-1	TGCGCCAGCAGCTTATCCAGCGGGAGGGCTGAGACCCAGTACTTC	CASSLSSGRAETQYF
TRBJ2-7	.	.	TRBV19	TGTGCCAGTAGTATAACACAGAACTACGAGCAGTACTTC	CASSITQNYEQYF
TRBJ1-5	.	.	TRBV9	TGTGCCAGCAGCGTAGACCAGGGGCCTGATCAGCCCCAGCATTTT	CASSVDQGPDQPQHF
TRBJ1-1	.	.	TRBV7-9	TGTGCCAGCAGCCAAGTGGACAGGAACACTGAAGCTTTCTTT	CASSQVDRNTEAFF
TRBJ1-1	.	few	TRBV7-9	TGTGCCAGCAGCTACGGGACATCGAACACTGAAGCTTTCTTT	CASSYGTSNTEAFF
TRBJ2-1	TRBD2	.	TRBV27	TGTGCCAGCAGTTTGGTACTGACTAGCGGCCATTACAATGAGCAGTTCTTC	CASSLVLTSGHYNEQFF
TRBJ2-7	.	.	TRBV14	TGTGCCAGCAGCCAACTGGGGGGTGAGCAGTACTTC	CASSQLGGEQYF